Each of the 2 T cell receptor beta chains below was sequenced from the same sample in a study of T cells after yellow fever vaccination. TCRdb reprocessed the 5' RACE reads with MiXCR, giving one entry per CDR3 protein. The repertoire consists of about 350,000 distinct CDR3 sequences, with roughly 4% occurring once and the leading ten covering about 26%. The sequencing here drew on PBMCs, taken 5 days after the yellow fever booster vaccination. The receptor set was obtained from a man between 18 and 35 years old who received the YFV17D yellow fever vaccine.

Only a few counts were recorded for this clonotype. The V gene is TRBV27, the J gene TRBJ1-2; perhaps TRBD1 as D (6 bases). The CDR3 has 12 amino acids. The ends were cut back, 6 bases at V and 8 bases at J, with 13 bases in the middle. Looked up from germline, CDR1 is MNHEY and CDR2 is SMNVEV (reference sequence). Written as DNA, the CDR3 is TGTGCCAGCAGCGGAACAGGGATCGGCTACACCTTC. It specifies CASSGTGIGYTF.

The chain recombines TRBV7-2 with TRBJ1-6; D might be TRBD1 (6 bases). The germline CDR1 and CDR2 sequences are SGHTA and FQGNSA. The CDR3 length is 16 residues. Trimming left V 5 bases short and J 6 bases short, with 17 bases between. This CDR3 reads CASSVTTGGGNSPLHF. Written as DNA, the CDR3 is TGTGCCAGCAGCGTAACGACAGGTGGGGGTAATTCACCCCTCCACTTT.